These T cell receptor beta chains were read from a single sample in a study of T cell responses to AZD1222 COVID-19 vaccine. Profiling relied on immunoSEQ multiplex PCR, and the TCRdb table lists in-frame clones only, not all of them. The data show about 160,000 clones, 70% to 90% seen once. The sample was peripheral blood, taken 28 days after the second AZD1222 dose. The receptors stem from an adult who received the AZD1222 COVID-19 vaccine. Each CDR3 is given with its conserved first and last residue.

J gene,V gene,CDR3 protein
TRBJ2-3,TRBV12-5,CASGSGLGADTQYF
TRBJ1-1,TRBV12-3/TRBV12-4,CASSREITEAFF
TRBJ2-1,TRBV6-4,CASSRQGAAHGEQFF
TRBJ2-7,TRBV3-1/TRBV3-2,CASSQAAPAYEQYF
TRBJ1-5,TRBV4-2,CASSQDAGAYQPQHF
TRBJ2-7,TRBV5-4,CAWADRKTAITYEQYF
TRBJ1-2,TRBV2,CASRENRQGSSYTF
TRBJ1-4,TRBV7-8,CASSSRPAGELATNEKLFF
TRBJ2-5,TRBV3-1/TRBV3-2,CASSQEGRGKTQYF
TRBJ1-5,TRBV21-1,CASSKRGERGQPQHF
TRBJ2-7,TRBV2,CASSAGSSYEQYF
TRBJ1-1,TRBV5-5,CASSLGRAQNTEAFF
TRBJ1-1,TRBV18,CASSPTGQRTEAFF
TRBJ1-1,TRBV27,CASSLLYIGGTNTEAFF
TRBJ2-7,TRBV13,CASSPSGFSGYEQYF
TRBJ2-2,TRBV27,CASTWVPNTGELFF
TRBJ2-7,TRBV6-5,CASRTGTSTREQYF
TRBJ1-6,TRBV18,CASSPLSTEGALHF
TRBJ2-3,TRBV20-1,CSASLGTDTQYF
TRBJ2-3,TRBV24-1,CATSDKQAGELDTQYF
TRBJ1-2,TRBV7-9,CASSLGQATYGYTF
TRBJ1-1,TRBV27,CASSPEDRGNTEAFF
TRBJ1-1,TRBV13,CASSLRGADTEAFF
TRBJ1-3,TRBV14,CASSQDLFVSTVSGNTIYF
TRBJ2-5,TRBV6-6,CASSPGTMKETQYF
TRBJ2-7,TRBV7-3,CASSHDRHQEQYF